These T cell receptor beta chains were read from a single sample in a study of PD-1 blockade in classical Hodgkin lymphoma. Clones were sequenced by immunoSEQ multiplex PCR, and TCRdb holds only the in-frame ones, with some missing. The sample has about 45,000 clones; approximately 70% are singletons. Specimen: peripheral blood mononuclear cells (PBMCs), collected before the second cycle of nivolumab. The receptors derive from a human donor with classical Hodgkin lymphoma. Both conserved end residues are part of each CDR3. The D gene is left open where the match is weak. A clone size is listed for some rows: how often the clone was seen (once, few, many), or a class if it is expanded.

few	.	TRBJ2-5	TRBV4-3	CASSLWGSQETQYF	TGCGCCAGCAGCCTGTGGGGTTCGCAAGAGACCCAGTACTTC
few	.	TRBJ1-1	TRBV30	CAWSKGRTEAFF	TGTGCCTGGAGTAAGGGGAGGACTGAAGCTTTCTTT
.	TRBD1	TRBJ1-2	TRBV6-4	CASSPGGSSLNYTF	TGTGCCAGCAGTCCAGGGGGGTCGAGCCTAAACTACACCTTC
few	TRBD2	TRBJ2-7	TRBV9	CASSPPGLAGVEQYF	TGTGCCAGCAGCCCGCCGGGACTAGCAGGGGTCGAGCAGTACTTC
.	.	TRBJ1-1	TRBV5-6	CASSREYLNTEAFF	TGTGCCAGCAGCCGAGAGTATTTGAACACTGAAGCTTTCTTT
few	.	TRBJ1-2	TRBV7-2	CASSLVRDGYTF	TGTGCCAGCAGCCTAGTCCGGGATGGCTACACCTTC
.	TRBD1	TRBJ1-1	TRBV30	CAWEGQGLYEAFF	TGTGCCTGGGAAGGACAGGGGCTTTATGAAGCTTTCTTT
.	TRBD2	TRBJ2-1	TRBV9	CASSVAGGSGVYNEQFF	TGTGCCAGCAGCGTAGCTGGGGGTAGCGGGGTATACAATGAGCAGTTCTTC
.	.	TRBJ2-1	TRBV6-5	CASSYKARSSYNEQFF	TGTGCCAGCAGTTACAAGGCCCGAAGCTCCTACAATGAGCAGTTCTTC
.	TRBD1	TRBJ2-7	TRBV29-1	CSVALRTGGYEQYF	TGCAGCGTTGCCCTCCGGACAGGGGGGTACGAGCAGTACTTC
once	TRBD2	TRBJ2-1	TRBV7-8	CAIETSGPAEDEQFF	TGTGCCATCGAGACTAGCGGTCCTGCTGAGGATGAGCAGTTCTTC
.	.	TRBJ1-1	TRBV5-1	CASSLGSWGTEAFF	TGCGCCAGCAGCTTAGGCTCTTGGGGGACTGAAGCTTTCTTT
.	.	TRBJ2-3	TRBV30	CAWSVGRGPGDTQYF	TGTGCCTGGAGTGTAGGAAGGGGCCCGGGAGATACGCAGTATTTT
.	TRBD1	TRBJ1-2	TRBV2	CASADRGHSYGYTF	TGTGCCAGCGCGGACAGGGGCCACTCTTATGGCTACACCTTC
.	.	TRBJ2-7	TRBV6-6	CASSYGASDSYEQYF	TGTGCCAGCAGTTACGGGGCTAGCGACTCCTACGAGCAGTACTTC
.	TRBD1	TRBJ2-7	TRBV7-8	CASSFGDSSYEQYF	TGTGCCAGCAGCTTCGGGGACAGTTCCTACGAGCAGTACTTC
.	.	TRBJ2-2	TRBV30	CAWTPLGDFAGELFF	TGTGCCTGGACCCCGCTAGGGGATTTCGCCGGGGAGCTGTTTTTT
.	.	TRBJ2-7	TRBV28	CASSLLRVREVEQYF	TGTGCCAGCAGTTTACTCAGGGTGCGGGAAGTAGAGCAGTACTTC
.	.	TRBJ2-7	TRBV7-2	CASSRGGSYEQYF	TGTGCCAGCAGCCGAGGGGGCTCCTACGAGCAGTACTTC
.	TRBD2	TRBJ2-1	TRBV6-5	CASTPGSSGGKQFF	TGTGCCAGCACCCCCGGGAGTAGCGGGGGAAAGCAGTTCTTC
few	TRBD2	TRBJ2-1	TRBV7-2	CASSSTHGGLAGWNEQFF	TGTGCCAGCAGCTCGACCCATGGGGGACTAGCGGGCTGGAATGAGCAGTTCTTC
once	.	TRBJ1-1	TRBV1	CTSSLDGTARTEAFF	TGCACCAGCAGCCTAGACGGGACCGCCCGAACTGAAGCTTTCTTT
.	.	TRBJ2-1	TRBV6-6	CASRMEGGSYNEQFF	TGTGCCAGCAGGATGGAGGGAGGCTCCTACAATGAGCAGTTCTTC
.	.	TRBJ1-1	TRBV4-3	CASSQVTPSAEAFF	TGCGCCAGCAGCCAAGTAACTCCCAGCGCTGAAGCTTTCTTT
few	.	TRBJ1-2	TRBV2	CASSVAGAPGYTF	TGTGCCAGCAGTGTAGCGGGTGCGCCTGGCTACACCTTC
few	TRBD1	TRBJ2-7	TRBV6-5	CASRDRVYEQYF	TGTGCCAGCAGGGACAGGGTCTACGAGCAGTACTTC
.	.	TRBJ1-6	TRBV7-2	CASSFTWTAITYSPLHF	TGTGCCAGCAGTTTCACCTGGACAGCCATCACATATTCACCCCTCCACTTT